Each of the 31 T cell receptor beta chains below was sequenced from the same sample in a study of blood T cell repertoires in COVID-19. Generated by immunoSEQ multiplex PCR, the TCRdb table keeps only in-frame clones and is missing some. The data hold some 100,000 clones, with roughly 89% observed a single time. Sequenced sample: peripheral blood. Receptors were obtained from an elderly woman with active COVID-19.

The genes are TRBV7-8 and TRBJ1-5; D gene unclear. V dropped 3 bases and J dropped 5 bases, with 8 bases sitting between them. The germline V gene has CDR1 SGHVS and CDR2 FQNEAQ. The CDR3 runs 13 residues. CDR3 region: CASSLAPYQPQHF. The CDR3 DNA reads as TGTGCCAGCAGCTTGGCCCCTTATCAGCCCCAGCATTTT. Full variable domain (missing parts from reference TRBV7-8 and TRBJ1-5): GAGVSQSPRYKVAKRGQDVALRCDPISGHVSLFWYQQALGQGPEFLTYFQNEAQLDKSGLPSDRFFAERPEGSVSTLKIQRTQQEDSAVYLCASSLAPYQPQHFGDGTRLSIL.

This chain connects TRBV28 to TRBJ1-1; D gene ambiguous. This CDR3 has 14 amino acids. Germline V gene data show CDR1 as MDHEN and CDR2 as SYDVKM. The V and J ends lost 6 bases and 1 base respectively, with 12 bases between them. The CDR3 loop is CASSPPAGNTEAFF. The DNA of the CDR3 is TGTGCCAGCAGCCCTCCCGCAGGGAACACTGAAGCTTTCTTT. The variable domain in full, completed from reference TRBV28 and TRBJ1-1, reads DVKVTQSSRYLVKRTGEKVFLECVQDMDHENMFWYRQDPGLGLRLIYFSYDVKMKEKGDIPEGYSVSREKKERFSLILESASTNQTSMYLCASSPPAGNTEAFFGQGTRLTVV.

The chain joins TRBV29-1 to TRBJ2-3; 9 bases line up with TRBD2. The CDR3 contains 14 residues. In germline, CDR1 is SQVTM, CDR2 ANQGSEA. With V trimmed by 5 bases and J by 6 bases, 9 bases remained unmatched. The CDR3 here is CSVTLAGYVDTQYF. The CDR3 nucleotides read TGCAGCGTTACCCTAGCGGGGTACGTGGATACGCAGTATTTT.

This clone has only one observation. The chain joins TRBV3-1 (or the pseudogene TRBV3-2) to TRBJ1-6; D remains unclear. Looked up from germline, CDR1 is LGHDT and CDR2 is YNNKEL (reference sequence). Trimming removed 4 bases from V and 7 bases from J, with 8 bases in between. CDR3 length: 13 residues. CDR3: CASSRGDNSPLHF. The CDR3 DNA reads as TGTGCCAGCAGCCGCGGTGACAATTCACCCCTCCACTTT.

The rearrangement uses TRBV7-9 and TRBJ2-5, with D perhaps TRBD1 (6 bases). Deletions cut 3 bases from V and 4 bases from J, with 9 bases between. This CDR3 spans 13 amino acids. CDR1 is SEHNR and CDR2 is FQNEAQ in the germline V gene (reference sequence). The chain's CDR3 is CASSFQGGETQYF. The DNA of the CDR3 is TGTGCCAGCAGCTTCCAAGGGGGAGAGACCCAGTACTTC. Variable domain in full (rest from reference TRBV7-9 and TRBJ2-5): DTGVSQNPRHKITKRGQNVTFRCDPISEHNRLYWYRQTLGQGPEFLTYFQNEAQLEKSRLLSDRFSAERPKGSFSTLEIQRTEQGDSAMYLCASSFQGGETQYFGPGTRLLVL.

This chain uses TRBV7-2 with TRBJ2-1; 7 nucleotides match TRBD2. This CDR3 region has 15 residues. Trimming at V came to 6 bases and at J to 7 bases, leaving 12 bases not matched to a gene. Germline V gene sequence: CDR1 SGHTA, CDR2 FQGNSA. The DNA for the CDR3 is TGTGCCAGCAGTCCCGGGCTAGCGGAAAATAATGAGCAGTTCTTC. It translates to CASSPGLAENNEQFF.

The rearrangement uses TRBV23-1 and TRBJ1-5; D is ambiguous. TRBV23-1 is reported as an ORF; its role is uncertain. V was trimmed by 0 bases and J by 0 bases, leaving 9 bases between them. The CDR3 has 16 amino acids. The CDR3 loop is CASSQSAGYSNQPQHF. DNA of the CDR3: TGCGCCAGCAGTCAATCGGCGGGCTATAGCAATCAGCCCCAGCATTTT.

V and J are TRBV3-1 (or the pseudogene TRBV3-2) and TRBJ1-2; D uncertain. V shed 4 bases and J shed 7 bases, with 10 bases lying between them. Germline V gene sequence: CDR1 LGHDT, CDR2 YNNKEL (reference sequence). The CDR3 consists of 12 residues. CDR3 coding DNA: TGTGCCAGCAGCCCCCCCGAGAGTGGCTACACCTTC. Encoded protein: CASSPPESGYTF.

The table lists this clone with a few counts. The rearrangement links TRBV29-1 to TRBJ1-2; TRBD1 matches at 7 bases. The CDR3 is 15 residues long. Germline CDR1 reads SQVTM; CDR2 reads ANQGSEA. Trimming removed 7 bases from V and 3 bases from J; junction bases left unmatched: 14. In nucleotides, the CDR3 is TGCAGCGCCGACACCCGGGACAGCCTTGACTATGGCTACACCTTC. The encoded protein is CSADTRDSLDYGYTF.

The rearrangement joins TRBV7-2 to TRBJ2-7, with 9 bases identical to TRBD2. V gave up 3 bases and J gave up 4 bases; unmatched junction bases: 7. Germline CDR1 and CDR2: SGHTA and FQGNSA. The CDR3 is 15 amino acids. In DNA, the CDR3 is TGTGCCAGCAGCTTCAAAGGTAGCGGGAGTTACGAGCAGTACTTC. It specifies CASSFKGSGSYEQYF.

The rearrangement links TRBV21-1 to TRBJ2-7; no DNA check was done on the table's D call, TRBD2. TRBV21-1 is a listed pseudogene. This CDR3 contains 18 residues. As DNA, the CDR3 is TGTGCCAGCAGGGCCGCCCCGCGCCCGGGACTAGATTCCTACGAGCAGTACTTC. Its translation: CASRAAPRPGLDSYEQYF.

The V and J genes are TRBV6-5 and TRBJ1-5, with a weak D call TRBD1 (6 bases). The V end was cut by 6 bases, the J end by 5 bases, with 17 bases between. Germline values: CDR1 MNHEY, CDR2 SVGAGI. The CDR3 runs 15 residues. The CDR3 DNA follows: TGTGCCAGCAGCCGGACAGTCGGCGCGGATCAGCCCCAGCATTTT. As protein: CASSRTVGADQPQHF.

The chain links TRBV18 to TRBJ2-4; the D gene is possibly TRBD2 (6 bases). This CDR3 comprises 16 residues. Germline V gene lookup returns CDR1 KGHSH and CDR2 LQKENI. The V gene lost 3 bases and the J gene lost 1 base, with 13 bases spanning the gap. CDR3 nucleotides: TGTGCCAGCTCACCTCTCGGCGGGATGGCCAAAAACATTCAGTACTTC. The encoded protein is CASSPLGGMAKNIQYF.

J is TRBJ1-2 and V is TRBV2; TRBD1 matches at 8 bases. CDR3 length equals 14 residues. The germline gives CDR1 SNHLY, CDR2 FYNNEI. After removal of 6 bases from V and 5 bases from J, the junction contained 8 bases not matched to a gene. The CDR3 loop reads CASRRQGLDYGYTF. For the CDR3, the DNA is TGTGCCAGCAGGAGACAGGGGCTTGATTATGGCTACACCTTC.

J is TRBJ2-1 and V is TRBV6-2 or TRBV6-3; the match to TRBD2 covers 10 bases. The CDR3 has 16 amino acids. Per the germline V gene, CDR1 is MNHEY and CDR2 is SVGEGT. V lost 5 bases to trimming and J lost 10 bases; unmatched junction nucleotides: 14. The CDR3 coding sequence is TGTGCCAGCAGTGACCTTTTTAGCGGGAGGACTGTCGAGCAGTTCTTC. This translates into CASSDLFSGRTVEQFF.

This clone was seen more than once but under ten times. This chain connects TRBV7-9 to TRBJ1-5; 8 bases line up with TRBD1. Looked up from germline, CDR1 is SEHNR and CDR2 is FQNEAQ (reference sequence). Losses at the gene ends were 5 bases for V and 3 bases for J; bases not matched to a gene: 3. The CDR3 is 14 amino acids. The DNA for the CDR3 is TGTGCCAGCAGCGGGGGACAGGACAATCAGCCCCAGCATTTT. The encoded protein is CASSGGQDNQPQHF.

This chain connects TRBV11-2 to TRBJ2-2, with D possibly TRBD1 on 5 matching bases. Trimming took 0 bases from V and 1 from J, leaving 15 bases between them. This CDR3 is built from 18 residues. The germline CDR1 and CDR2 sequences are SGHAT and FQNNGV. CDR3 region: CASSLEGVGVLNTGELFF. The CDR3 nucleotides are TGTGCCAGCAGCTTAGAAGGTGTAGGGGTACTGAACACCGGGGAGCTGTTTTTT.

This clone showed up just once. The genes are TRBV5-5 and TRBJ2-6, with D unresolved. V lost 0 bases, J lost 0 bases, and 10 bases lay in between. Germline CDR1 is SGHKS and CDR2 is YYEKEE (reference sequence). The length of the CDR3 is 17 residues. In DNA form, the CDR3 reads TGTGCCAGCAGCTTGGCCCAGCGCGCCTCTGGGGCCAACGTCCTGACTTTC. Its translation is CASSLAQRASGANVLTF.

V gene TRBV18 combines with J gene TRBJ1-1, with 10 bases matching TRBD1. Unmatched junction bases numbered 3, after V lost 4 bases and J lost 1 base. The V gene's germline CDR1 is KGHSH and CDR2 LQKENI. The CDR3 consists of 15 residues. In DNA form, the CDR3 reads TGTGCCAGCTCACGGACAGGGGGATCGAACACTGAAGCTTTCTTT. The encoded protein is CASSRTGGSNTEAFF.

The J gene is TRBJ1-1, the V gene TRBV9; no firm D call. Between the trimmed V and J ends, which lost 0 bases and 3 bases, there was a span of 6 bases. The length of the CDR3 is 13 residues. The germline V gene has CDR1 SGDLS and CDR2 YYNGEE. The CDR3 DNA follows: TGTGCCAGCAGCGTAGGGAGTGACACTGAAGCTTTCTTT. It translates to CASSVGSDTEAFF.

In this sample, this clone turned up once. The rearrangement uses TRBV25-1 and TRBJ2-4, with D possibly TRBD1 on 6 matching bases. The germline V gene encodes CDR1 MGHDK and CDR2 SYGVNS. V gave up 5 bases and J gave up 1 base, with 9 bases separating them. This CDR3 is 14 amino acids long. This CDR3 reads CASSNTGAKNIQYF. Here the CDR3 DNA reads TGTGCCAGCAGTAATACAGGGGCCAAAAACATTCAGTACTTC.

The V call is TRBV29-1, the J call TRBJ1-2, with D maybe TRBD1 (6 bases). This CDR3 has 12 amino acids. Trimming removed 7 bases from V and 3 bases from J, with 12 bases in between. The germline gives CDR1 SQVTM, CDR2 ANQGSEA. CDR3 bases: TGCAGCGGTCGACAGGCTGACTATGGCTACACCTTC. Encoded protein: CSGRQADYGYTF.

The CDR3 is CASSLFREGQPQHF. CDR3 bases: TGTGCCAGCAGTTTATTCAGGGAGGGTCAGCCCCAGCATTTT. The J gene is TRBJ1-5, the V gene TRBV28, with D tentatively TRBD1 (5 bases). The V gene lost 1 base and the J gene lost 6 bases, with 10 bases spanning the gap. CDR3 size: 14 residues. Germline V CDR1 and CDR2: MDHEN, SYDVKM.

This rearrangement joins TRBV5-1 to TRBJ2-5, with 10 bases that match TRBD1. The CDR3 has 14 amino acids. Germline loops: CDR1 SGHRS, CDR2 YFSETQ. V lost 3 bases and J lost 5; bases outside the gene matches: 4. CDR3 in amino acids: CASSSGQGGETQYF. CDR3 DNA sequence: TGCGCCAGCAGCTCTGGACAGGGGGGTGAGACCCAGTACTTC.

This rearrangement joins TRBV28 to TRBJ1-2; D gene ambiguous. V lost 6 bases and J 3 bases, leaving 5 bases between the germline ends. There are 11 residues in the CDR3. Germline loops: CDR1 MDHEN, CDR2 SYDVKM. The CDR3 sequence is CASREDYGYTF. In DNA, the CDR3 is TGTGCCAGCAGGGAGGACTATGGCTACACCTTC.

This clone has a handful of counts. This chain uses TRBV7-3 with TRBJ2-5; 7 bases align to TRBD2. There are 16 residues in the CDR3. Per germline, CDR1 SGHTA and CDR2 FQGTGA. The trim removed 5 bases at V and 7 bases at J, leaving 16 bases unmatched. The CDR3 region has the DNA TGTGCCAGCAGCCCAAGCGGGATCGGCGCTGGCGGGACCCAGTACTTC. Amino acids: CASSPSGIGAGGTQYF.

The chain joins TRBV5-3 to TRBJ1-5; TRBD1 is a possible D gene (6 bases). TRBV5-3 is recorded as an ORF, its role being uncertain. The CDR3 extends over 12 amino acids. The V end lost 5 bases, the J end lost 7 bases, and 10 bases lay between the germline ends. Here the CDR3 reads CARSPGDQPQHF. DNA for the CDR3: TGTGCCAGAAGTCCAGGGGACCAGCCCCAGCATTTT.

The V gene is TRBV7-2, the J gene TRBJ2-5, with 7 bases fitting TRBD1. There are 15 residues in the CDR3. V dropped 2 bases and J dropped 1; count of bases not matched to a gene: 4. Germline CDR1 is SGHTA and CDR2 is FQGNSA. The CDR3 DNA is TGTGCCAGCAGCTTAATGCCAGGGGGCCAAGAGACCCAGTACTTC. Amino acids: CASSLMPGGQETQYF.

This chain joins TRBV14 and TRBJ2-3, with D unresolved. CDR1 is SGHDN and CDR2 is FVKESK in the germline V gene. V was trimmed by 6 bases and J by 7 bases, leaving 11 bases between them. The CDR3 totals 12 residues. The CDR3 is CASSKAINTQYF. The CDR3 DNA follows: TGTGCCAGCAGTAAAGCAATAAATACGCAGTATTTT.

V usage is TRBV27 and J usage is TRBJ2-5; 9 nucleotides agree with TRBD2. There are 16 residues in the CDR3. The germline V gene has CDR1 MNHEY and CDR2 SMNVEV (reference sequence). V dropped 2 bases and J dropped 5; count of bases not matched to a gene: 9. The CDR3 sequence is CASSLMSSGRYETQYF. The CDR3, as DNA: TGTGCCAGCAGTTTAATGAGTAGCGGGAGATACGAGACCCAGTACTTC.

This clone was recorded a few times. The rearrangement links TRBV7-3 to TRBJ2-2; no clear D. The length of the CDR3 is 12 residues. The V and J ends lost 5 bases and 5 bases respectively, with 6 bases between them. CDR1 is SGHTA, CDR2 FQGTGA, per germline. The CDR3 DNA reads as TGTGCCAGCAGCCACAGTACCGGGGAGCTGTTTTTT. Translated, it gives CASSHSTGELFF.